This T cell receptor (beta chain) was identified in a study of blood T cells in healthy people across ages. The CDR3 consists of 15 residues. Unmatched junction bases numbered 4, after V lost 2 bases and J lost 3 bases. Germline V lookup: CDR1 MGHRA, CDR2 YSYEKL. Turning to this clonotype: As yet, its antigen is unknown.

Using a J-beta primer mix together with a sample-barcoded 5' primer, a second PCR was run for roughly 7 to 12 cycles. Via MiXCR, TCRdb re-called the 5' RACE reads, giving one row per CDR3 protein. The sample yields about 1.4 million distinct CDR3 sequences, around 59% seen once. Study findings and constraints: Unsorted PBMCs blocked a conclusive comparison of naive and antigen-experienced cells.

The rearrangement uses TRBV4-1 and TRBJ2-7; 10 bases line up with TRBD2. The receptor comes from a man younger than 30 in good health. The sample taken for sequencing was blood. The CDR3 DNA sequence: TGCGCCAGCAGCCAATTCATAGCGGGAGGCTACGAGCAGTACTTC. Translation: CASSQFIAGGYEQYF.